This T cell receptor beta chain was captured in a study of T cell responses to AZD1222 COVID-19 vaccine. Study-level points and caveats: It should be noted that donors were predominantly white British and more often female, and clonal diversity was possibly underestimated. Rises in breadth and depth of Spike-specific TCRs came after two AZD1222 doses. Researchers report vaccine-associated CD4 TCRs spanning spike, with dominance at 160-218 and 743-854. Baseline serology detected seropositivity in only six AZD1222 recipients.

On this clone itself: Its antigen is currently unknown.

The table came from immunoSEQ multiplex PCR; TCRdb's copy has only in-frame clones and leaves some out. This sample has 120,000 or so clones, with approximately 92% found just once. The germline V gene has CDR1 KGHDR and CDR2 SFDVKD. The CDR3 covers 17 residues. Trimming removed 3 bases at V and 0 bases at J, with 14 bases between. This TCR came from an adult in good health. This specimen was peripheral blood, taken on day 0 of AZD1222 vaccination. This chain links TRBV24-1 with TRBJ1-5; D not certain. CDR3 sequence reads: CATSDPQTTDSNQPQHF. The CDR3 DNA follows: TGTGCCACCAGTGATCCGCAAACCACAGATAGCAATCAGCCCCAGCATTTT.